The subject of this entry is one TCR beta chain. This clone appeared a single time. There is no known antigen for this receptor. Qualities for individual bases were not recorded, and no much larger clone is one base off. The immunoSEQ Assay, a bias-controlled multiplex PCR, was used to amplify TCRbeta CDR3 regions from genomic DNA. Concerning the study's data processing: Within the assay, amplification of reference gene primers was used to estimate how many nucleated cells each sample contained. Sequence reads were collapsed and filtered to measure the absolute abundance of every unique TCRbeta CDR3 rearrangement. For each sample, productive Simpson clonality was calculated as the square root of Simpson's diversity index over productive rearrangements. The table comes from immuneACCESS by way of TCRdb, which keeps in-frame sequences with V and J called. Part of the clones is missing from these tables; in studies checked, under half for an unresolved V gene and the rest for unknown reasons. V and J calls and clone size come straight from that table; D and trimming were deduced from the DNA. The sample table holds about 87,000 clones, of which 83% were seen once. Jointly, the top ten make up approximately 15% of the sample.

This sample is part of a study of blood T cell repertoires in COVID-19 (dated by TCRdb to about 2020). For context, the study as a whole: Collaborator samples came from the United States, Italy and Spain and covered acute and convalescent phases of COVID-19. HLA class I and class II types, where available, came from metadata supplied by the sample provider rather than from assay-based typing. The material from the prospective study consisted of cDNA or gDNA derived from T cells, B-cell-depleted T cells, or PBMCs. The repertoires were made available in a free public database intended to serve as a resource for research on the immune response to SARS-CoV-2. Deeply sampled blood TCRbeta repertoires from subjects exposed to, actively infected with, or recovered from COVID-19 were included in the dataset. Samples were obtained from the ongoing ImmuneRACE study (first 160 participants) and from 1,254 subjects provided by 6 global collaborators. Nearly every sample came with metadata listing a de-identified subject ID, COVID-19 status, age in years and sex. Paper-wide results and their limitations: The amount of clinical and demographic metadata varied by source and participant and was provided uncurated.

The junction shows trimming of 2 bases on V and 1 base on J, and the gene matches do not reach 9 bases of it. Per the germline V gene, MDHEN is the CDR1 and SYDVKM is the CDR2. The CDR3 sequence holds 18 residues, the cysteine and phenylalanine included. This entry keeps only the CDR3 DNA: 54 bases, framed from base 1. Whole blood was collected in K2EDTA tubes by collaborating institutions according to the institutions' own protocols. For TCRbeta analysis, collaborators shipped samples in one of three forms: frozen whole blood, isolated PBMCs, or DNA extracted from either of those sample types. The receptor's source is a woman aged 55-70 years with acute or convalescent COVID-19. The chain joins TRBV28 to TRBJ2-1; a stretch of 9 junction bases matches TRBD2. The material sequenced was peripheral blood. The DNA sequence is given as TGTGCCAGCAGTTTACGGAAGACTAGCGGTTCTTCCTACAATGAGCAGTTCTTC. Its protein product is CASSLRKTSGSSYNEQFF.